Reported below is one T cell receptor beta chain. Its specificity is not known. After constant-region reverse-primer amplification, full-length variable regions underwent semi-nested PCR with Nested Universal Primer A. TCRdb re-called the 5' RACE reads with MiXCR, one entry per CDR3 protein. This table has approximately 60,000 distinct CDR3 sequences, 22% appearing once. CD4+CD45RO+CD25- cells were isolated as memory CD4+ T cells. The V end was cut by 5 bases, the J end by 8 bases, with 13 bases between. The CDR3 has 13 residues. Germline V gene lookup returns CDR1 DFQATT and CDR2 SNEGSKA (reference sequence). Whole-study findings and limits: Greatest tumor Treg TCR overlap was with tumor naive CD4+ cells.

The sequence derives from a female donor with breast cancer. The specimen was memory CD4+ T cells sorted from a lymph node. Subset given: memory CD4+ T cells, CD4+CD45RO+CD25-. The V and J genes are TRBV20-1 and TRBJ1-6; possible D gene TRBD1, 5 bases. The CDR3 sequence is CSAWGGGDSPLHF. Written as DNA, the CDR3 is TGCAGTGCTTGGGGCGGGGGGGATTCACCCCTCCACTTT.